Each of the 3 T cell receptor beta chains below was sequenced from the same sample in a study of blood T cell repertoires in COVID-19. The repertoire was sequenced with immunoSEQ multiplex PCR; TCRdb's copy has only in-frame clones and lacks some. The sample has 20,000 to 30,000 clones, almost 90% seen once; the top ten hold approximately 10%. Sequenced input: peripheral blood. The origin of the receptors is an older man with acute or convalescent COVID-19.

The chain employs TRBV7-2 and TRBJ2-5, with 8 bases lining up with TRBD2. Trimming cost V 1 base and J 4 bases; bases outside gene matches: 11. Germline V lookup: CDR1 SGHTA, CDR2 FQGNSA. The CDR3 extends over 17 amino acids. The CDR3, as DNA: TGTGCCAGCAGCTTAGGTAGTAGCGGGATTGGGCGAGAGACCCAGTACTTC. The encoded protein is CASSLGSSGIGRETQYF.

The chain has TRBV18 and TRBJ2-5; D gene ambiguous. V lost 3 bases to trimming and J lost 2 bases, with 7 bases between them. This CDR3 comprises 13 residues. The germline CDR1 and CDR2 sequences are KGHSH and LQKENI. For the CDR3, the DNA is TGTGCCAGCTCACCCACAGATCAAGAGACCCAGTACTTC. This translates into CASSPTDQETQYF.

The chain is built from TRBV3-1 (or the pseudogene TRBV3-2) and TRBJ2-5; perhaps TRBD1 as D (5 bases). Per the germline V gene, CDR1 is LGHDT and CDR2 is YNNKEL (reference sequence). This CDR3 comprises 14 residues. V lost 3 bases and J lost 5, with 13 bases in between. CDR3 region: CASSHRGNGETQYF. In nucleotides, the CDR3 is TGTGCCAGCAGCCATAGGGGTAACGGCGAGACCCAGTACTTC.